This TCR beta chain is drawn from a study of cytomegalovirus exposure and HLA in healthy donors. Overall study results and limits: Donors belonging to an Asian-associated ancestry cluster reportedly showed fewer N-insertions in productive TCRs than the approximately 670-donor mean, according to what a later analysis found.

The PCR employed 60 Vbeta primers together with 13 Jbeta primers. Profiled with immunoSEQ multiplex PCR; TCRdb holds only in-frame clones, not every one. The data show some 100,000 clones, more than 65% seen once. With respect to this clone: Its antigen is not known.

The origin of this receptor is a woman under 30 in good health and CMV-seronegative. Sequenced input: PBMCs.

The CDR3 region is CASGLSYNEQFF. The CDR3 DNA follows: TGTGCCAGTGGACTTTCCTACAATGAGCAGTTCTTC. The rearrangement joins TRBV19 to TRBJ2-1; the D gene is possibly TRBD2 (5 bases). There are 12 residues in the CDR3. V was clipped by 8 bases and J by 1 base, with 6 bases between them. Germline V CDR1 and CDR2: LNHDA, SQIVND (reference sequence).